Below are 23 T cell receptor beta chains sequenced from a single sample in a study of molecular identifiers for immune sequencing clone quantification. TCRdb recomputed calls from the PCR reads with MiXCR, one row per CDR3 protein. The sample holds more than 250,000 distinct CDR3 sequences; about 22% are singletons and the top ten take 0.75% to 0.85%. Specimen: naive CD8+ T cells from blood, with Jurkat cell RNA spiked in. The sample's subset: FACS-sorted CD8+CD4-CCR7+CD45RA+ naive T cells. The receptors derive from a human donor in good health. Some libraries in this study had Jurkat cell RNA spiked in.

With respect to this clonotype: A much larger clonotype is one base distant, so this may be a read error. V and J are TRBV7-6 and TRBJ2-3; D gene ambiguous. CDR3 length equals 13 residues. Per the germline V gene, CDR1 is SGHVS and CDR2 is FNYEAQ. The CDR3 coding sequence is TGTGCCAGCAGCCTGACGGAGCCAGATACGCAGTGTTTT. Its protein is CASSLTEPDTQCF.

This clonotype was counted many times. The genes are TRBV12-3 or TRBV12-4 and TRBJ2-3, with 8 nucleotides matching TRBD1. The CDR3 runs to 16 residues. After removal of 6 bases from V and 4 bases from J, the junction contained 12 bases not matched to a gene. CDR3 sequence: CASSDPTGVNPDTQYF. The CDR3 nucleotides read TGTGCCAGCAGCGACCCGACAGGGGTCAACCCAGATACGCAGTATTTT.

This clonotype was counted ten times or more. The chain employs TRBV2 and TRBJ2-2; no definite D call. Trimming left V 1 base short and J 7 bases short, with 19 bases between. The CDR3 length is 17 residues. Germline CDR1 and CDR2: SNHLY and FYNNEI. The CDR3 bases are TGTGCCAGCAGTGAAGTTCCCGGGCCCTCGATTGGCGGGGAGCTGTTTTTT. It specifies CASSEVPGPSIGGELFF.

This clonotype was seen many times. Here the CDR3 DNA reads TGCAGTGCTAGAGATTGGGACTCTGGGGTTGGGTACGAGCAGTACTTC. This codes for CSARDWDSGVGYEQYF. V and J are TRBV20-1 and TRBJ2-7; the D gene is possibly TRBD2 (6 bases). Trimming removed 0 bases from V and 4 bases from J, with 19 bases in between. Germline V gene sequence: CDR1 DFQATT, CDR2 SNEGSKA (reference sequence). This CDR3 comprises 16 residues.

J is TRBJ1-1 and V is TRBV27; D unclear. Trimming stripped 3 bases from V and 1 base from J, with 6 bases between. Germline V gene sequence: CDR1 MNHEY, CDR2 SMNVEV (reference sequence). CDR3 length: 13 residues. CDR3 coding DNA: TGTGCCAGCAGTTTTGCGGAGAACACTGAAGCTTTCTTT. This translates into CASSFAENTEAFF.

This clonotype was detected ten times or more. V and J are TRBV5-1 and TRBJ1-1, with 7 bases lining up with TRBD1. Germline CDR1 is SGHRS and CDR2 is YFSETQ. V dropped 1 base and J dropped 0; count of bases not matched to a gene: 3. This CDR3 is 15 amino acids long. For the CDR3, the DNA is TGCGCCAGCAGCTTGAAAGGGACAGTGAACACTGAAGCTTTCTTT. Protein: CASSLKGTVNTEAFF.

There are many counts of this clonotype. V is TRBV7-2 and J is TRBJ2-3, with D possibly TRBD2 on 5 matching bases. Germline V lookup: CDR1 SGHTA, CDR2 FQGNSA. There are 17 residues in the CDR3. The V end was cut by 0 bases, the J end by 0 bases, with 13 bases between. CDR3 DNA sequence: TGTGCCAGCAGCTTAGCGCCCCGGGGTTCTAGCACAGATACGCAGTATTTT. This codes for CASSLAPRGSSTDTQYF.

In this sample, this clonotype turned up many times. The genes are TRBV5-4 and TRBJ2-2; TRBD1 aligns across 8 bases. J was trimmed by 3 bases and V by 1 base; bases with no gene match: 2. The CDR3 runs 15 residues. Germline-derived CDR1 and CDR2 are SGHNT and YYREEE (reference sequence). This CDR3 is CASSLQGADTGELFF. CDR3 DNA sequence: TGTGCCAGCAGCTTGCAGGGGGCGGACACCGGGGAGCTGTTTTTT.

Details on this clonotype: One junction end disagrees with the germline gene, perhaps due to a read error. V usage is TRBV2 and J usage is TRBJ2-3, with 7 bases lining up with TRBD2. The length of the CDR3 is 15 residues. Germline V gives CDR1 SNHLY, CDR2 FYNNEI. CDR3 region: CASGDNIGLGDTQYF. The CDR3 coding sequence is TGTGCCAGCGGTGACAACATCGGACTAGGAGATACGCAGTATTTT.

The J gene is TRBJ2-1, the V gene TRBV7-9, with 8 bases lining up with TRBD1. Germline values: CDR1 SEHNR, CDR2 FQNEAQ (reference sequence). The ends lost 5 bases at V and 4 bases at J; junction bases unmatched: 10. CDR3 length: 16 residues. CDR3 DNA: TGTGCCAGCAGCCCATCGACAGGGGCTGATTACAATGAGCAGTTCTTC. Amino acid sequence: CASSPSTGADYNEQFF.

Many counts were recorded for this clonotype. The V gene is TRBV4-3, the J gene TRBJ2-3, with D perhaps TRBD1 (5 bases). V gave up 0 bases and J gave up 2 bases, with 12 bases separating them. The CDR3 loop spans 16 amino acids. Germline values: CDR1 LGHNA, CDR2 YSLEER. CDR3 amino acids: CASSQDRSGHTDTQYF. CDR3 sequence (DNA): TGCGCCAGCAGCCAAGATCGGTCAGGGCACACAGATACGCAGTATTTT.

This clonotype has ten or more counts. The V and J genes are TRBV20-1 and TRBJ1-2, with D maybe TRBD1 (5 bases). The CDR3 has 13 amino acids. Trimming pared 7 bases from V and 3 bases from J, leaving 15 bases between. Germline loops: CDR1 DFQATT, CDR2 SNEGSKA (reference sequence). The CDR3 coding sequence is TGCAGTGGCAGGGAACAGGCCCACTATGGCTACACCTTC. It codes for CSGREQAHYGYTF.

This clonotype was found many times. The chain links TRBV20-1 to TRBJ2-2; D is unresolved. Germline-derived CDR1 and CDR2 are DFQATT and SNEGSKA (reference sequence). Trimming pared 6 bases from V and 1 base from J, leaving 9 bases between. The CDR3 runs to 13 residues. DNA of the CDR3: TGCAGTGCCACTGAGGAGAACACCGGGGAGCTGTTTTTT. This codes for CSATEENTGELFF.

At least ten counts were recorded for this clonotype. The CDR3 spells CSVEGDEQYF. The CDR3 nucleotides are TGCAGCGTTGAAGGGGACGAGCAGTACTTC. V gene TRBV29-1 combines with J gene TRBJ2-7; D not resolved. This CDR3 comprises 10 residues. Trimming removed 1 base at V and 5 bases at J, with 3 bases between. Germline CDR1 is SQVTM and CDR2 is ANQGSEA.

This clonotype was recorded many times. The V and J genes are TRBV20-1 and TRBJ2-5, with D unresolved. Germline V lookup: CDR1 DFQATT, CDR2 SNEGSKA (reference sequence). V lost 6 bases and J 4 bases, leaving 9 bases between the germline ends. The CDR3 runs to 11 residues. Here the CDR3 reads CSALERETQYF. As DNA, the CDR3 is TGCAGTGCCCTCGAGCGAGAGACCCAGTACTTC.

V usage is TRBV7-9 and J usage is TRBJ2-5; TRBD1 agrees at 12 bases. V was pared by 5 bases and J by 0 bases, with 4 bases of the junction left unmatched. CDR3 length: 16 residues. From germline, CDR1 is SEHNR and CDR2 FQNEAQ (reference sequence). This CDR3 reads CASSQGTGGYQETQYF. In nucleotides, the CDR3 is TGTGCCAGCAGCCAGGGGACAGGGGGCTACCAAGAGACCCAGTACTTC.

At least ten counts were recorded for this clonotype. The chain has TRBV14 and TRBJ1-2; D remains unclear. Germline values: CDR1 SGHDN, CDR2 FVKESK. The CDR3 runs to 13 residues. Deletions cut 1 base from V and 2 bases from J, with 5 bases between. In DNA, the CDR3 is TGTGCCAGCAGCCAAGTTCAAAACTATGGCTACACCTTC. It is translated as CASSQVQNYGYTF.

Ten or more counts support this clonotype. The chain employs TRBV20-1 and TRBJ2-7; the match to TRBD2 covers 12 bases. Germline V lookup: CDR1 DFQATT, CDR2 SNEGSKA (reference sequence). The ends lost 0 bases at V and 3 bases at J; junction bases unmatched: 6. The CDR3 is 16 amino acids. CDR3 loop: CSARDILAGGNYEQYF. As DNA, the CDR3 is TGCAGTGCTAGAGACATACTAGCGGGAGGTAACTACGAGCAGTACTTC.

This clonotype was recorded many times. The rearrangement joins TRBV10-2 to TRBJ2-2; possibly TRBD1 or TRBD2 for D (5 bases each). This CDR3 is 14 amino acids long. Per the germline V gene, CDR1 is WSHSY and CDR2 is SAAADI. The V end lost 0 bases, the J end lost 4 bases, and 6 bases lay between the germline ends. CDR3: CASSESGGTGELFF. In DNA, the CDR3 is TGCGCCAGCAGTGAGTCTGGGGGCACCGGGGAGCTGTTTTTT.

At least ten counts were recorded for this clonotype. The CDR3 sequence is CASSQDLDLGQGGYEQYF. CDR3 DNA sequence: TGCGCCAGCAGCCAAGACCTCGACCTTGGACAGGGAGGGTACGAGCAGTACTTC. The genes are TRBV4-3 and TRBJ2-7; D possibly corresponds to TRBD1 (8 bases). The CDR3 runs 18 residues. Trimming shortened V by 0 bases and J by 4 bases, and 22 bases separated the two germline ends. The V gene's germline CDR1 is LGHNA and CDR2 YSLEER.

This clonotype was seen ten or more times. The CDR3, as DNA: TGTGCCAGCAGCTTGGGGACAGGGGCCCCTGGAAACACCATATATTTT. This translates into CASSLGTGAPGNTIYF. This chain joins TRBV13 and TRBJ1-3, with TRBD1 identical over 10 bases. V lost 3 bases to trimming and J lost 2 bases; unmatched junction nucleotides: 4. CDR1 and CDR2 (germline): PRHDT, FYEKMQ (reference sequence). The CDR3 has 16 residues.

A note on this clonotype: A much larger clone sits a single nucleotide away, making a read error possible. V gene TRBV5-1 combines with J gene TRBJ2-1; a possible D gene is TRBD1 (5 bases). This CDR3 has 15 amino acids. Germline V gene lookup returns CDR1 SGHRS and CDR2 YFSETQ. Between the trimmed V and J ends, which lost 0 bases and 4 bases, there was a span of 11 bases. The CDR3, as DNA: TGCGCCAGCAGCTTGGAGGGGTCAACGTACAATGAGCAGTTCTTC. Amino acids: CASSLEGSTYNEQFF.

CDR3 coding DNA: TGCGCCAGCAGCCAGAAGAGTGGGCAGCTCTCTGGAAACACCATATATTTT. It yields the protein CASSQKSGQLSGNTIYF. J is TRBJ1-3 and V is TRBV4-3; D call uncertain. The CDR3 is made up of 17 amino acids. With 3 bases removed from V and 0 bases from J, the gap between germline ends came to 15 bases. CDR1 and CDR2 from the germline V gene are LGHNA and YSLEER.